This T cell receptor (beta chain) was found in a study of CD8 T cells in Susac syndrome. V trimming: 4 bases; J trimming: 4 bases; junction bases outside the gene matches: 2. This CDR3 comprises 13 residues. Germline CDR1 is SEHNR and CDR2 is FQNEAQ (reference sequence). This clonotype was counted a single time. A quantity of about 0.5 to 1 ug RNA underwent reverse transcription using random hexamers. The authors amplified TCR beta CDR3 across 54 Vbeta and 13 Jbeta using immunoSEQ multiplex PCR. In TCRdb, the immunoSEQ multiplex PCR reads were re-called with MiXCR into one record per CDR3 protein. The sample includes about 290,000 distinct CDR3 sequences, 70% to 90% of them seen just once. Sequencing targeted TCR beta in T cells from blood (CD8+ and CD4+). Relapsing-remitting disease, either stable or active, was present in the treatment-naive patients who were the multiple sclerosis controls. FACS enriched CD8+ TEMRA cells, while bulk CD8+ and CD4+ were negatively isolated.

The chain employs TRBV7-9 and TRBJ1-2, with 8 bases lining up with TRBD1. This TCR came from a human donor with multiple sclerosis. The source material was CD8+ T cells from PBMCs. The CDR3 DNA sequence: TGTGCCAGCAGCTCAGGGGGCTTCTATGGCTACACCTTC. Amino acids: CASSSGGFYGYTF.